This T cell receptor (beta chain) originates from a study of blood T cell repertoires in COVID-19. Generated by immunoSEQ multiplex PCR, the TCRdb table keeps only in-frame clones and is missing some. Among 140,000 to 150,000 clones, approximately 80% were seen once, and the ten largest hold 7% to 9%. The sample holds a few counts of this clone. Germline CDR1 is SGHRS and CDR2 is YFSETQ. J gave up 2 bases and V 4 bases, and 6 bases lay outside the gene matches. The length of the CDR3 is 15 residues. The specimen was peripheral blood. This clonotype was obtained from a human donor with acute or convalescent COVID-19. The donor label of this sample is uncertain. V gene TRBV5-1 combines with J gene TRBJ2-1; TRBD1 agrees at 7 bases. The CDR3 DNA reads TGCGCCAGCAGCGTGACAGGGCAGCCCTACAATGAGCAGTTCTTC. Encoded protein: CASSVTGQPYNEQFF.